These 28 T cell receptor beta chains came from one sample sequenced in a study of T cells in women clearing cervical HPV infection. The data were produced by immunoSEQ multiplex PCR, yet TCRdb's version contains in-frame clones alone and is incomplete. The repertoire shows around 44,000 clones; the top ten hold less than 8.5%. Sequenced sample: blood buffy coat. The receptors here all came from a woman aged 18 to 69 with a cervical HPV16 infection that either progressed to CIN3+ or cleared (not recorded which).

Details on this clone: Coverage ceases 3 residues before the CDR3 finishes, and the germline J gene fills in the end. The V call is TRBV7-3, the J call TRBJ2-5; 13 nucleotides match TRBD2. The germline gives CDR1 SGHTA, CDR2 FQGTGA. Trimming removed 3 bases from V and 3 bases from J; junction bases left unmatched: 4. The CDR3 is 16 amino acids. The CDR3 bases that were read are TGTGCCAGCAGCTTGGGACTAGCGGGATCCGAAGAGACC. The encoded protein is CASSLGLAGSEET. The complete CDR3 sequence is CASSLGLAGSEETQYF.

CDR3 residues: CSAKSTGAAYEQYF. Partial CDR3 DNA: TGCAGTGCCAAGAGTACAGGGGCCGCCTACGAG. The V and J genes are TRBV20-1 and TRBJ2-7; 7 nucleotides match TRBD1. The sequence runs out 3 residues before the end of the CDR3; the remainder is reconstructed from the germline J gene. From germline, CDR1 is DFQATT and CDR2 SNEGSKA (reference sequence). The CDR3 has 14 residues. J gave up 2 bases and V 6 bases, and 10 bases lay outside the gene matches.

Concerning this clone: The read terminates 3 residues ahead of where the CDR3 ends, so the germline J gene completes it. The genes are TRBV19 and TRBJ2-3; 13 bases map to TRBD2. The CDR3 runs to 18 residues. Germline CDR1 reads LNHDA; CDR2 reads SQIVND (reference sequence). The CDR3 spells CASSMNIGGLAGVETQYF. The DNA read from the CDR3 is TGTGCCAGTAGTATGAACATTGGAGGACTAGCGGGAGTAGAGACG.

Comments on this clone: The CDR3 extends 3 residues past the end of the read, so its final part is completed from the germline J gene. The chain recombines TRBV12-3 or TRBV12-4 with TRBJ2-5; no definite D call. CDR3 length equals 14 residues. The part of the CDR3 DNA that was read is TGTGCCAGCAGTGCACCCTTAGTTTCGCCCACC. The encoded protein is CASSAPLVSPT. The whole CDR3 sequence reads CASSAPLVSPTQYF.

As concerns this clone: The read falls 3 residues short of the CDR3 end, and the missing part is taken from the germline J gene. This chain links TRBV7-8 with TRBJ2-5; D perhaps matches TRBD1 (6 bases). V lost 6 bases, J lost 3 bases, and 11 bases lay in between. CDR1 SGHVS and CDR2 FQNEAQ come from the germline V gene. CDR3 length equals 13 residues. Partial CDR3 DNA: TGTGCCAGCAGGGGAAACAGGGAAGAGACC. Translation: CASRGNREET. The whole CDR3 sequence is CASRGNREETQYF.

The sequenced CDR3 bases are TGTGCCAGTGCGAGTAGCTCTGGAAACACC. This codes for CASASSSGNT. The complete CDR3 sequence is CASASSSGNTIYF. The V call is TRBV19, the J call TRBJ1-3; D is uncertain. The CDR3 is cut off 3 residues early in the read; its end comes from the germline J gene. Germline lookup yields CDR1 LNHDA and CDR2 SQIVND (reference sequence). The CDR3 sequence is 13 residues long. V lost 8 bases to trimming and J lost 0 bases, with 8 bases between them.

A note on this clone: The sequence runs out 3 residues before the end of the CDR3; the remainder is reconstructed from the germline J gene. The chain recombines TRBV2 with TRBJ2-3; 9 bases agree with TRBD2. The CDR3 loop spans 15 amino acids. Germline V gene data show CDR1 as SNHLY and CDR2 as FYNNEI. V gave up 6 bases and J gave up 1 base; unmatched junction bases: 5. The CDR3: CASRGIAGGTDTQYF. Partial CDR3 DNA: TGTGCCAGCAGGGGCATAGCGGGGGGCACAGATACG.

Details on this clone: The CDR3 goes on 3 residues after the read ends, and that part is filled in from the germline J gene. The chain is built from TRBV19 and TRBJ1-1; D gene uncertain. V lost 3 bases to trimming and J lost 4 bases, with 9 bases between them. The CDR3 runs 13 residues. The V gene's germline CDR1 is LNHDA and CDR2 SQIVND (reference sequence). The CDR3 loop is CASSITSGTEAFF. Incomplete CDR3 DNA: TGTGCCAGTAGTATTACCTCAGGCACTGAA.

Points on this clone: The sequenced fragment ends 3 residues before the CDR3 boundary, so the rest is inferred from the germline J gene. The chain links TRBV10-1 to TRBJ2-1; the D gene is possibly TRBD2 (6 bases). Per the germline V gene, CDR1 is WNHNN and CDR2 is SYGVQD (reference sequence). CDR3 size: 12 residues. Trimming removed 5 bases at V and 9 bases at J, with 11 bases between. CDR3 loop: CASSTLGGEQFF. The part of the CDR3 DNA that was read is TGCGCCAGCAGTACCCTGGGGGGTGAG.

The sequenced part of the CDR3 DNA is TGTGCCAGCTCTTCGGACAGTTTTTATGAA. It translates to CASSSDSFYE. The complete CDR3 reads CASSSDSFYEAFF. V is TRBV18 and J is TRBJ1-1, with D maybe TRBD1 (6 bases). The read stops 3 residues short of the end of the CDR3; the missing end is completed from the germline J gene. Trimming left V 6 bases short and J 7 bases short, with 15 bases between. CDR3 length: 13 amino acids. Germline CDR1 and CDR2: KGHSH and LQKENI.

The CDR3 protein is CASSLASADEKLFF. The covered CDR3 bases are TGCGCCAGCAGCTTGGCCAGTGCGGATGAAAAA. The genes are TRBV5-1 and TRBJ1-4; D uncertain. The CDR3 end falls 3 residues outside the read, so it is completed with the germline J gene. CDR3 size: 14 residues. V lost 0 bases and J lost 6, with 9 bases in between. Germline V lookup: CDR1 SGHRS, CDR2 YFSETQ.

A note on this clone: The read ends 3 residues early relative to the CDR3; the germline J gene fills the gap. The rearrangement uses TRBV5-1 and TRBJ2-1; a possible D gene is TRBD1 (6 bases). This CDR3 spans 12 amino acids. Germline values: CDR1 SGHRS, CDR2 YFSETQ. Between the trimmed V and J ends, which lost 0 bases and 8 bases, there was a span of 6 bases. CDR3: CASSLEGDEQFF. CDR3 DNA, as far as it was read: TGCGCCAGCAGCTTGGAGGGGGATGAG.

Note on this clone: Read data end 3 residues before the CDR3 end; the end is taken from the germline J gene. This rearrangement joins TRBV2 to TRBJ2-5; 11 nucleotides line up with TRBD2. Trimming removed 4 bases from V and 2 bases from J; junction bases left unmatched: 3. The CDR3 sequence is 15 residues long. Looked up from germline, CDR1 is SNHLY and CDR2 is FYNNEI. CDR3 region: CASSALAGGQETQYF. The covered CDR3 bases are TGTGCCAGCAGTGCGCTAGCGGGGGGTCAAGAGACC. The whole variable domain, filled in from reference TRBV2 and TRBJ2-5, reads EPEVTQTPSHQVTQMGQEVILRCVPISNHLYFYWYRQILGQKVEFLVSFYNNEISEKSEIFDDQFSVERPDGSNFTLKIRSTKLEDSAMYFCASSALAGGQETQYFGPGTRLLVL.

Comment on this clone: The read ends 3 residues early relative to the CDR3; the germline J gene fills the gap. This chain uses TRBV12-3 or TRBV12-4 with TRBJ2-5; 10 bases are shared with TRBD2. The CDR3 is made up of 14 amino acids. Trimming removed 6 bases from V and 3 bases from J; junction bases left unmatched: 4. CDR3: CASSPTSGKETQYF. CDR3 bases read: TGTGCCAGCAGCCCCACTAGCGGGAAAGAGACC.

The part of the CDR3 DNA that was read is TGTGCCAGCAGGCCGGGACTAGCGGTTTATGTTGTCGGGGAG. This encodes CASRPGLAVYVVGE. The whole CDR3 protein reads CASRPGLAVYVVGELFF. This sequence joins TRBV2 and TRBJ2-2, with 11 bases that match TRBD2. The read ends 3 residues before the CDR3 terminus; that terminus is restored from the germline J gene. Trimming at V came to 6 bases and at J to 7 bases, leaving 13 bases not matched to a gene. Germline CDR1 reads SNHLY; CDR2 reads FYNNEI. This CDR3 comprises 17 residues. Full variable domain (missing parts from reference TRBV2 and TRBJ2-2): EPEVTQTPSHQVTQMGQEVILRCVPISNHLYFYWYRQILGQKVEFLVSFYNNEISEKSEIFDDQFSVERPDGSNFTLKIRSTKLEDSAMYFCASRPGLAVYVVGELFFGEGSRLTVL.

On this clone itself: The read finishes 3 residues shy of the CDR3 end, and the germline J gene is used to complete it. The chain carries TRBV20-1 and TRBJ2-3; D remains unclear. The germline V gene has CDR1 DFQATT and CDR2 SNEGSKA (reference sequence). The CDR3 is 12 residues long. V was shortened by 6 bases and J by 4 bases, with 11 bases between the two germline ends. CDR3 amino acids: CSAFSPADTQYF. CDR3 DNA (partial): TGCAGTGCCTTTAGTCCCGCAGATACG.

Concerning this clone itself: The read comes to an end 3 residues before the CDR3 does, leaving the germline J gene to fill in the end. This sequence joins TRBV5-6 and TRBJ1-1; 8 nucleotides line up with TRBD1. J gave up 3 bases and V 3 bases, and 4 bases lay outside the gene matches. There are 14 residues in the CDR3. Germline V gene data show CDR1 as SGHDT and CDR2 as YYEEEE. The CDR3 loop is CASSSDRAYTEAFF. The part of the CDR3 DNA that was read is TGTGCCAGCAGCTCGGACAGGGCGTACACTGAA.

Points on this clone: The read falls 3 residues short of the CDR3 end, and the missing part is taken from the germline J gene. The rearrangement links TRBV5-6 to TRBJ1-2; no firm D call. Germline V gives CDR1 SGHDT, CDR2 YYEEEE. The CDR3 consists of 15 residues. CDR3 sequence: CASSLVEVPTDTYTF. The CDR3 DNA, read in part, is TGTGCCAGCAGCTTGGTTGAGGTCCCCACAGATACG.

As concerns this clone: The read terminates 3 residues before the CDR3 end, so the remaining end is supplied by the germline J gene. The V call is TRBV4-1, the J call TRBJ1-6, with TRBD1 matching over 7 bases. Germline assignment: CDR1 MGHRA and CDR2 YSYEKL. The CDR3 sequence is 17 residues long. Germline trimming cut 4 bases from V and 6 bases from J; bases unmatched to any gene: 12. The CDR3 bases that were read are TGCGCCAGCAGCCCCACCTTAAAGACAGGGCGTAATTCACCC. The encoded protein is CASSPTLKTGRNSP. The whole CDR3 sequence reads CASSPTLKTGRNSPLHF.

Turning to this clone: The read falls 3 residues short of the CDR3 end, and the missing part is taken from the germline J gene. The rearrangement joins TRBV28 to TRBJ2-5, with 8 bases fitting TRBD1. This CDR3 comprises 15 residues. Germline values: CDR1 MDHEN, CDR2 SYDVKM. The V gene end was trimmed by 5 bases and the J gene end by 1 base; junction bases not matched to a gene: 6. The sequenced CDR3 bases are TGTGCCAGCAGTGGACAGGGCGAAGTCCAAGAGACC. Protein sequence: CASSGQGEVQET. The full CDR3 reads CASSGQGEVQETQYF. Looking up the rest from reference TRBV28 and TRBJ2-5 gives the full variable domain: DVKVTQSSRYLVKRTGEKVFLECVQDMDHENMFWYRQDPGLGLRLIYFSYDVKMKEKGDIPEGYSVSREKKERFSLILESASTNQTSMYLCASSGQGEVQETQYFGPGTRLLVL.

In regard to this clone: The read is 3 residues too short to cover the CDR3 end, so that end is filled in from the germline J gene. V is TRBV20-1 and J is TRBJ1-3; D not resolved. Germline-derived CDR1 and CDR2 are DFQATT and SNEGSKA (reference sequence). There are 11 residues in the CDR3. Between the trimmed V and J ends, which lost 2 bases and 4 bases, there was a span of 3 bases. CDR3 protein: CSARQGNTIYF. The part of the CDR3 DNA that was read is TGCAGTGCTAGACAGGGAAACACC.

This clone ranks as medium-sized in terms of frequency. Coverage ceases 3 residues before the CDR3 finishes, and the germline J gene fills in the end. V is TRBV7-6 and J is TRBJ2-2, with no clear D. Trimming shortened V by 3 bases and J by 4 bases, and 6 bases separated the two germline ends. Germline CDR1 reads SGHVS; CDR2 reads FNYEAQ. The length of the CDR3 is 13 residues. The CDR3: CASSFTVTGELFF. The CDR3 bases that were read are TGTGCCAGCAGCTTTACGGTCACCGGGGAG.

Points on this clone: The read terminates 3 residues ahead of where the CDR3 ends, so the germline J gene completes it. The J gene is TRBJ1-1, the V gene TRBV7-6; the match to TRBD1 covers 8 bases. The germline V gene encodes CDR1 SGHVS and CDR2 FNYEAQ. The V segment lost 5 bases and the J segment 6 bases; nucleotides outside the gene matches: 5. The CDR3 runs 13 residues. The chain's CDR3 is CASSLTGVAEAFF. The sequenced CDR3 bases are TGTGCCAGCAGCCTGACAGGGGTCGCTGAA.

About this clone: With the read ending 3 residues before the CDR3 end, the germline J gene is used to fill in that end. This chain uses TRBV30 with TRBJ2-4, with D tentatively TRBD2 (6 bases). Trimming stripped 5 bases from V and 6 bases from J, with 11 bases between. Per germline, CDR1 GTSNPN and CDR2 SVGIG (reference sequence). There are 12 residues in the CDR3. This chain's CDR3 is CAWASGVNIQYF. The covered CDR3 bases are TGTGCCTGGGCATCGGGGGTAAACATT. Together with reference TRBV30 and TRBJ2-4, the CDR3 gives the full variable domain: SQTIHQWPATLVQPVGSPLSLECTVEGTSNPNLYWYRQAAGRGLQLLFYSVGIGQISSEVPQNLSASRPQDRQFILSSKKLLLSDSGFYLCAWASGVNIQYFGAGTRLSVL.

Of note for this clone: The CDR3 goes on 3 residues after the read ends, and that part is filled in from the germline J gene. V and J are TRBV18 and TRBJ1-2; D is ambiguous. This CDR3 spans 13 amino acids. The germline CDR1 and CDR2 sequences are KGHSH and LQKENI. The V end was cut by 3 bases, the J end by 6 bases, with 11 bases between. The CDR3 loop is CASSPDSVDGYTF. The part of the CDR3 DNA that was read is TGTGCCAGCTCACCCGATAGCGTTGATGGC.

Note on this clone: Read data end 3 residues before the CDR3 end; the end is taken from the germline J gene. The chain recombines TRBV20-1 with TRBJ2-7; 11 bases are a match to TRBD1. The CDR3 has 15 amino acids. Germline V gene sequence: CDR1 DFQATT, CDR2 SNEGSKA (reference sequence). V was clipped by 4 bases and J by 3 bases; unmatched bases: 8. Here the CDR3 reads CSATEAGTGGYEQYF. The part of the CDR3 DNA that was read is TGCAGTGCTACAGAGGCCGGGACAGGGGGCTACGAG.

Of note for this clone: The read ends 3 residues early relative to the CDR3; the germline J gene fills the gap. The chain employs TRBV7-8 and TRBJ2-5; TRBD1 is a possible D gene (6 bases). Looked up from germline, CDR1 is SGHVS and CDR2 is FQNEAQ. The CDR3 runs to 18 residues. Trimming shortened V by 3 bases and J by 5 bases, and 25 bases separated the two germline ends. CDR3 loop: CASSLGLRDNPREETQYF. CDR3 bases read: TGTGCCAGCAGCTTGGGCCTGAGGGACAACCCTAGAGAGGAGACC. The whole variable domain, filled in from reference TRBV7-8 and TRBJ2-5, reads GAGVSQSPRYKVAKRGQDVALRCDPISGHVSLFWYQQALGQGPEFLTYFQNEAQLDKSGLPSDRFFAERPEGSVSTLKIQRTQQEDSAVYLCASSLGLRDNPREETQYFGPGTRLLVL.

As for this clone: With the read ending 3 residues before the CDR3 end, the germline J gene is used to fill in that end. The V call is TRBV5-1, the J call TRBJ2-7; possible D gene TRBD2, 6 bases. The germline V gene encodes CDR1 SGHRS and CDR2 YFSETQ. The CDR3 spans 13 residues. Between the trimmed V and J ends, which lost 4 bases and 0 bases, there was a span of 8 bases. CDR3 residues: CASSAGSSYEQYF. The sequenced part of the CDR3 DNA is TGCGCCAGCAGCGCGGGGAGCTCCTACGAG. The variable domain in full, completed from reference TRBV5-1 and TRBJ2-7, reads KAGVTQTPRYLIKTRGQQVTLSCSPISGHRSVSWYQQTPGQGLQFLFEYFSETQRNKGNFPGRFSGRQFSNSRSEMNVSTLELGDSALYLCASSAGSSYEQYFGPGTRLTVT.